Below, 30 T cell receptor beta chains from the same sample are listed, as sequenced in a study of shared clonotypes between healthy human individuals (TCRdb year 2020). Library prep was done by the immunoSEQ multiplex PCR assay. TCRdb stores this immuneACCESS table with in-frame sequences only. Part of the clones is absent; in the studies checked, under half of the shortfall reflects unresolved V genes, and no reason is known for the rest. For this sample the table gives some 740,000 clones, of which 80% to 95% were detected only once. The ten largest clones capture more than 20% of the sample. CD8 naive samples were obtained by positive selection for CCR7 among CD45RO-negative cells, yielding a CD45RA+CCR7+ population from which TemRA cells were excluded. What was sequenced was naive CD8+ T cells sorted from blood. Explained via the paper, the cell subset or site label denotes: CD45RA+CCR7+. These receptors originate from a man aged 30-40 years in good health.

V is TRBV11-3 and J is TRBJ2-5; TRBD2 might be the D (5 bases). Trimming took off 5 bases at V and 7 bases at J, with 14 bases between the two ends. The CDR3 has 13 residues. Germline CDR1 reads SGHNT; CDR2 reads YENEEA. For the CDR3, the DNA is TGTGCCAGCAGCCCCAAGGACTCAGGGACCCAGTACTTC. This sequence encodes CASSPKDSGTQYF.

The genes are TRBV19 and TRBJ2-1; the match to TRBD2 covers 11 bases. V lost 6 bases and J lost 4; bases outside the gene matches: 11. The CDR3 spans 17 residues. CDR1 is LNHDA and CDR2 is SQIVND in the germline V gene (reference sequence). The CDR3 nucleotides read TGTGCCAGTAGCCTAACTAGCGGGAGACCGCTATACAATGAGCAGTTCTTC. As protein: CASSLTSGRPLYNEQFF.

Comments on this clone: A junction boundary mismatches the germline segment, possibly from a read error. V gene TRBV29-1 combines with J gene TRBJ2-1; no firm D call. In germline, CDR1 is SQVTM, CDR2 ANQGSEA. The CDR3 has 14 residues. The CDR3 DNA reads TGCAGCGTAGAAGACGGTGGAATTTACAATGAGCAGTTCTTC. Its translation: CSVEDGGIYNEQFF.

Concerning this clone: The same CDR3 is also encoded by other DNA sequences in this sample. V is TRBV2 and J is TRBJ2-7, with 9 positions matching TRBD1. CDR1 and CDR2 (germline): SNHLY, FYNNEI. This CDR3 has 14 amino acids. The V segment lost 2 bases and the J segment 3 bases; nucleotides outside the gene matches: 2. In DNA form, the CDR3 reads TGTGCCAGCAGTGAACGGACAGGGGTCTACGAGCAGTACTTC. It translates to CASSERTGVYEQYF.

This clone was seen only once. The chain combines TRBV27 with TRBJ2-7; TRBD1 agrees at 7 bases. The V gene end was trimmed by 6 bases and the J gene end by 6 bases; junction bases not matched to a gene: 20. The CDR3 is 17 amino acids. Germline CDR1 MNHEY, CDR2 SMNVEV (reference sequence). CDR3 sequence reads: CASSFSPVREGAGEQYF. The CDR3 DNA follows: TGTGCCAGCAGCTTTTCCCCCGTTCGAGAGGGGGCTGGCGAGCAGTACTTC.

The rearrangement links TRBV7-9 to TRBJ2-2, with D possibly matching TRBD2 (6 bases). The germline CDR1 and CDR2 sequences are SEHNR and FQNEAQ (reference sequence). V was cut by 4 bases and J by 1 base, with 16 bases left in between. This CDR3 comprises 17 residues. The CDR3, as DNA: TGTGCCAGCAGCTATCCCCCGGGGCGGGAGAACACCGGGGAGCTGTTTTTT. It yields the protein CASSYPPGRENTGELFF.

J is TRBJ2-1 and V is TRBV4-1; 7 bases fit TRBD2. The germline CDR1 and CDR2 sequences are MGHRA and YSYEKL. J gave up 2 bases and V 0 bases, and 7 bases lay outside the gene matches. This CDR3 has 17 amino acids. The CDR3 DNA is TGCGCCAGCAGCCAAGACTATTCCAGCGGGACCTACAATGAGCAGTTCTTC. Its protein is CASSQDYSSGTYNEQFF.

The chain joins TRBV13 to TRBJ1-1; D remains ambiguous. The germline CDR1 and CDR2 sequences are PRHDT and FYEKMQ (reference sequence). The V gene lost 4 bases and the J gene lost 4 bases, with 4 bases spanning the gap. The CDR3 covers 11 residues. CDR3 coding DNA: TGTGCCAGCAGCTCCCGCACTGAAGCTTTCTTT. As protein: CASSSRTEAFF. Variable domain in full (rest from reference TRBV13 and TRBJ1-1): AAGVIQSPRHLIKEKRETATLKCYPIPRHDTVYWYQQGPGQDPQFLISFYEKMQSDKGSIPDRFSAQQFSDYHSELNMSSLELGDSALYFCASSSRTEAFFGQGTRLTVV.

The rearrangement links TRBV12-5 to TRBJ2-1; D may be TRBD1 or TRBD2 (5 bases each). Germline values: CDR1 LGHNT, CDR2 FRNRAP. The germline V and J ends were trimmed by 5 bases and 3 bases, with 14 bases remaining between them. CDR3 length: 15 amino acids. The CDR3 DNA follows: TGTGCTAGTGGTGAGGGACCCCCGAACTACAATGAGCAGTTCTTC. Its translation is CASGEGPPNYNEQFF. Based on the CDR3 plus reference TRBV12-5 and TRBJ2-1, the full variable domain is DARVTQTPRHKVTEMGQEVTMRCQPILGHNTVFWYRQTMMQGLELLAYFRNRAPLDDSGMPKDRFSAEMPDATLATLKIQPSEPRDSAVYFCASGEGPPNYNEQFFGPGTRLTVL.

The V gene is TRBV5-6, the J gene TRBJ2-7; TRBD1 matches at 9 bases. Germline CDR1 reads SGHDT; CDR2 reads YYEEEE. This CDR3 region has 15 residues. V trimming: 2 bases; J trimming: 4 bases; junction bases outside the gene matches: 7. Here the CDR3 reads CASSLPGQGLYEQYF. The CDR3 DNA reads TGTGCCAGCAGCTTACCGGGACAGGGACTTTACGAGCAGTACTTC. Filled out from reference TRBV5-6 and TRBJ2-7, the complete variable domain reads DAGVTQSPTHLIKTRGQQVTLRCSPKSGHDTVSWYQQALGQGPQFIFQYYEEEERQRGNFPDRFSGHQFPNYSSELNVNALLLGDSALYLCASSLPGQGLYEQYFGPGTRLTVT.

A note on this clone: In the same sample, other DNA sequences code for this CDR3. The rearrangement uses TRBV5-6 and TRBJ1-2, with D possibly TRBD1 on 6 matching bases. Looked up from germline, CDR1 is SGHDT and CDR2 is YYEEEE. Trimming cost V 0 bases and J 3 bases, with 6 bases left between them. The CDR3 totals 13 residues. CDR3 sequence: CASSLDRDYGYTF. The CDR3 coding sequence is TGTGCCAGCAGCTTGGACAGGGACTATGGCTACACCTTC.

V and J are TRBV2 and TRBJ2-7, with 9 bases aligning to TRBD2. Germline CDR1 is SNHLY and CDR2 is FYNNEI. V was clipped by 8 bases and J by 1 base; unmatched bases: 6. The CDR3 spans 14 residues. CDR3 protein: CASWTAGGSYEQYF. CDR3 nucleotides: TGTGCCAGCTGGACAGCGGGAGGATCCTACGAGCAGTACTTC.

V gene TRBV15 combines with J gene TRBJ2-5; 10 bases fit TRBD2. The CDR3 is 16 residues long. Germline values: CDR1 LNHNV, CDR2 YYDKDF (reference sequence). The ends lost 2 bases at V and 7 bases at J; junction bases unmatched: 10. CDR3 bases: TGTGCCACCAGCAGACTAGCGGGAGATGGGGGATTGACCCAGTACTTC. Its protein is CATSRLAGDGGLTQYF.

This chain links TRBV6-5 with TRBJ1-4, with a possible D match to TRBD1 (6 bases). V lost 3 bases and J lost 8, with 13 bases in between. The CDR3 consists of 14 residues. Germline V gene sequence: CDR1 MNHEY, CDR2 SVGAGI. The CDR3 DNA reads as TGTGCCAGCAGTTATACAGGGACCCCCGAAAAACTGTTTTTT. Protein product: CASSYTGTPEKLFF.

The gene calls are TRBV7-9 and TRBJ2-4; TRBD1 aligns across 9 bases. Germline CDR1 is SEHNR and CDR2 is FQNEAQ (reference sequence). V was clipped by 5 bases and J by 8 bases; unmatched bases: 7. The CDR3 has 14 amino acids. The CDR3 loop reads CASSITGGLDIQYF. CDR3 bases: TGTGCCAGCAGCATCACAGGGGGCCTGGACATTCAGTACTTC.

The rearrangement uses TRBV7-2 and TRBJ2-7, with D uncertain. The CDR3 loop spans 13 amino acids. CDR1 is SGHTA, CDR2 FQGNSA, per germline. With 3 bases removed from V and 7 bases from J, the gap between germline ends came to 13 bases. The CDR3 DNA reads as TGTGCCAGCAGCTTGTATGCGAGTTGGGAGCAGTACTTC. As protein: CASSLYASWEQYF.

This rearrangement joins TRBV7-9 to TRBJ1-1, with a weak D call TRBD1 (5 bases). The CDR3 has 18 residues. Trimming took 0 bases from V and 5 from J, leaving 22 bases between them. Germline CDR1 SEHNR, CDR2 FQNEAQ (reference sequence). The chain's CDR3 is CASSLATGVGKLPTEAFF. DNA for the CDR3: TGTGCCAGCAGCTTAGCTACAGGCGTGGGCAAACTTCCGACTGAAGCTTTCTTT. The full variable domain, completed using reference TRBV7-9 and TRBJ1-1, is DTGVSQNPRHKITKRGQNVTFRCDPISEHNRLYWYRQTLGQGPEFLTYFQNEAQLEKSRLLSDRFSAERPKGSFSTLEIQRTEQGDSAMYLCASSLATGVGKLPTEAFFGQGTRLTVV.

This clone has only one observation. V usage is TRBV13 and J usage is TRBJ2-7; D gene unclear. This CDR3 has 14 residues. Per germline, CDR1 PRHDT and CDR2 FYEKMQ (reference sequence). V was shortened by 1 base and J by 3 bases, with 10 bases between the two germline ends. The CDR3 DNA reads as TGTGCCAGCAGCTTAGCTTCTCCGAACTACGAGCAGTACTTC. Its protein is CASSLASPNYEQYF.

V and J are TRBV19 and TRBJ2-7; unclear D gene. Germline CDR1 LNHDA, CDR2 SQIVND (reference sequence). The CDR3 is 14 amino acids. V dropped 6 bases and J dropped 2 bases, with 14 bases sitting between them. The CDR3 sequence: CASSPARGPYEQYF. The CDR3, as DNA: TGTGCCAGTAGCCCGGCACGAGGACCCTACGAGCAGTACTTC.

The chain recombines TRBV6-1 with TRBJ1-1; 8 bases match TRBD1. CDR1 MNHNS and CDR2 SASEGT come from the germline V gene. The CDR3 has 14 residues. Unmatched junction bases numbered 12, after V lost 7 bases and J lost 8 bases. CDR3 in amino acids: CASTGWTGQSEAFF. CDR3 nucleotides: TGTGCCAGCACCGGATGGACAGGGCAGTCGGAAGCTTTCTTT.

This sequence joins TRBV19 and TRBJ2-1; either TRBD1 or TRBD2 may fit D (5 bases each). Trimming left V 3 bases short and J 9 bases short, with 9 bases between. Germline V gene sequence: CDR1 LNHDA, CDR2 SQIVND (reference sequence). This CDR3 is built from 12 residues. The CDR3 region is CASSMGVFEQFF. The CDR3 DNA follows: TGTGCCAGTAGTATGGGGGTTTTTGAGCAGTTCTTC. The entire variable domain, with the rest obtained from reference TRBV19 and TRBJ2-1, is as follows: DGGITQSPKYLFRKEGQNVTLSCEQNLNHDAMYWYRQDPGQGLRLIYYSQIVNDFQKGDIAEGYSVSREKKESFPLTVTSAQKNPTAFYLCASSMGVFEQFFGPGTRLTVL.

The genes are TRBV27 and TRBJ2-1; 11 nucleotides line up with TRBD2. The CDR3 covers 16 residues. The V gene end was trimmed by 0 bases and the J gene end by 8 bases; junction bases not matched to a gene: 6. Germline CDR1 and CDR2: MNHEY and SMNVEV (reference sequence). CDR3 sequence reads: CASSLSLAGEGDEQFF. Here the CDR3 DNA reads TGTGCCAGCAGTTTATCACTAGCGGGAGAGGGGGATGAGCAGTTCTTC.

This chain uses TRBV28 with TRBJ2-2; D is uncertain. Germline CDR1 and CDR2: MDHEN and SYDVKM. This CDR3 spans 16 amino acids. Trimming took off 1 base at V and 4 bases at J, with 13 bases between the two ends. The CDR3 DNA follows: TGTGCCAGCAGTTTATTATCTGGGTCGGCCACCGGGGAGCTGTTTTTT. This translates into CASSLLSGSATGELFF.

A word on this clone: The same CDR3 can be traced to other DNA sequences in this sample. J is TRBJ2-7 and V is TRBV30; D is uncertain. The germline CDR1 and CDR2 sequences are GTSNPN and SVGIG (reference sequence). The CDR3 runs 12 residues. V lost 3 bases and J 0 bases, leaving 6 bases between the germline ends. CDR3 amino acids: CAWRGPSYEQYF. The CDR3 bases are TGTGCCTGGAGAGGTCCCTCCTACGAGCAGTACTTC.

The rearrangement uses TRBV7-8 and TRBJ2-7; 7 bases are shared with TRBD1. Germline V gene lookup returns CDR1 SGHVS and CDR2 FQNEAQ. V lost 7 bases to trimming and J lost 2 bases; unmatched junction nucleotides: 5. The CDR3 contains 13 residues. For the CDR3, the DNA is TGTGCCAGCAATGACAGGGTGACCTACGAGCAGTACTTC. Translation gives CASNDRVTYEQYF.

The rearrangement links TRBV27 to TRBJ2-7, with D possibly being TRBD1 (5 bases). This CDR3 contains 14 residues. Trimming left V 5 bases short and J 3 bases short, with 14 bases between. Germline V lookup: CDR1 MNHEY, CDR2 SMNVEV (reference sequence). The CDR3 loop reads CASSLQGTYYEQYF. DNA for the CDR3: TGTGCCAGCAGTCTCCAGGGAACATACTACGAGCAGTACTTC.

The genes are TRBV5-1 and TRBJ2-5; 10 positions match TRBD1. The CDR3 has 18 amino acids. The germline CDR1 and CDR2 sequences are SGHRS and YFSETQ. The trim removed 0 bases at V and 1 base at J, leaving 9 bases unmatched. The DNA for the CDR3 is TGCGCCAGCAGCTTGGATTACGGGACAGGGGCCTTCCAAGAGACCCAGTACTTC. As protein: CASSLDYGTGAFQETQYF.

The chain employs TRBV9 and TRBJ2-3; 7 nucleotides match TRBD1. The CDR3 totals 15 residues. Trimming cost V 3 bases and J 0 bases; bases outside gene matches: 4. Germline values: CDR1 SGDLS, CDR2 YYNGEE. The CDR3 protein is CASSAKTGSTDTQYF. The CDR3 nucleotides are TGTGCCAGCAGCGCTAAGACAGGGAGCACAGATACGCAGTATTTT.

The rearrangement joins TRBV10-1 to TRBJ2-3; 7 nucleotides line up with TRBD1. CDR3 length: 15 residues. Germline V gene lookup returns CDR1 WNHNN and CDR2 SYGVQD (reference sequence). Trimming took 3 bases from V and 2 from J; bases not matched to a gene: 5. The CDR3 loop is CASSESGQSTDTQYF. The CDR3 coding sequence is TGCGCCAGCAGTGAATCGGGACAGTCCACAGATACGCAGTATTTT.

The chain carries TRBV13 and TRBJ2-7; 8 bases are a match to TRBD1. The CDR3 sequence is 15 residues long. Germline V gene sequence: CDR1 PRHDT, CDR2 FYEKMQ (reference sequence). The ends lost 4 bases at V and 4 bases at J; junction bases unmatched: 9. The CDR3 DNA reads TGTGCCAGCAGCTGGGCCGGGACAGGCGATTACGAGCAGTACTTC. Amino acids: CASSWAGTGDYEQYF.